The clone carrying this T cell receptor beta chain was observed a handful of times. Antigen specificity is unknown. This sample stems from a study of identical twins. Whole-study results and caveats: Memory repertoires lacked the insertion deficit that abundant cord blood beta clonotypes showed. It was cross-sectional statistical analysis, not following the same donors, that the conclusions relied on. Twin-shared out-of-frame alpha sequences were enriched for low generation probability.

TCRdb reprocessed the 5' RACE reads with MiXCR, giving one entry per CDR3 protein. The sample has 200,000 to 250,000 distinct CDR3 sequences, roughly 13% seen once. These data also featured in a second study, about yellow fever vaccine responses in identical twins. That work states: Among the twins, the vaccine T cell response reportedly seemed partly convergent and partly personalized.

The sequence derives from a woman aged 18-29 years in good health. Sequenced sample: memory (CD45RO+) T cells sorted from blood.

The CDR3 sequence: CASSLVEGGTDTQYF. The CDR3 coding sequence is TGCGCCAGCAGCCTTGTTGAGGGAGGGACAGATACGCAGTATTTT. The V gene is TRBV4-3, the J gene TRBJ2-3; 7 bases map to TRBD2. The CDR3 totals 15 residues. Trimming removed 4 bases from V and 3 bases from J; junction bases left unmatched: 7. Looked up from germline, CDR1 is LGHNA and CDR2 is YSLEER.